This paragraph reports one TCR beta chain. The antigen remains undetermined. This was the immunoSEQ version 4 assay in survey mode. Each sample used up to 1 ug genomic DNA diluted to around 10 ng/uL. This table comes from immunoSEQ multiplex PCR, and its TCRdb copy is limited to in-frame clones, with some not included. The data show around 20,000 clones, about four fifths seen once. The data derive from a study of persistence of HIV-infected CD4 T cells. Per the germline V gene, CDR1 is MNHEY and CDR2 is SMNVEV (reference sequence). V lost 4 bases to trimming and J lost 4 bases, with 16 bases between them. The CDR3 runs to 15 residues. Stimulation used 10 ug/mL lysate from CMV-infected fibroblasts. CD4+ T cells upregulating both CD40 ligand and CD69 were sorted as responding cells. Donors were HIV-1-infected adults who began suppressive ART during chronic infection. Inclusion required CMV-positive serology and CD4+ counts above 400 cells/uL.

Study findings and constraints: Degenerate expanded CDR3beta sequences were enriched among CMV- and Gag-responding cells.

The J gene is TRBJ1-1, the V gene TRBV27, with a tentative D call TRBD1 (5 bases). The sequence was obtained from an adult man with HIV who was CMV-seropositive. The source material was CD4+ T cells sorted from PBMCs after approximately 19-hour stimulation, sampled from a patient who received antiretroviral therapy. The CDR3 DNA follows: TGTGCCAGCAGTTCCCTGACAGCAGTGGGCACTGAAGCTTTCTTT. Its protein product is CASSSLTAVGTEAFF.